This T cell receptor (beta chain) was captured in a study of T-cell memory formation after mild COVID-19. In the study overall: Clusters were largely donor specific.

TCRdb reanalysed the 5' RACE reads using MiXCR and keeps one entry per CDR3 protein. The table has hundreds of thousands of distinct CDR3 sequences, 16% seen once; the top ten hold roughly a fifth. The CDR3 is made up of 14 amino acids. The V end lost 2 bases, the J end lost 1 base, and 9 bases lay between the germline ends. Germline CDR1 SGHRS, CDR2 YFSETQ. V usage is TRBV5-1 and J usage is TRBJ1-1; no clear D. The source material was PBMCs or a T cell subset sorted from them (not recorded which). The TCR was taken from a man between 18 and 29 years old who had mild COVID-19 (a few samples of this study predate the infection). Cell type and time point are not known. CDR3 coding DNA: TGCGCCAGCAGCTTTTCGGCGGGGAACACTGAAGCTTTCTTT. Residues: CASSFSAGNTEAFF.